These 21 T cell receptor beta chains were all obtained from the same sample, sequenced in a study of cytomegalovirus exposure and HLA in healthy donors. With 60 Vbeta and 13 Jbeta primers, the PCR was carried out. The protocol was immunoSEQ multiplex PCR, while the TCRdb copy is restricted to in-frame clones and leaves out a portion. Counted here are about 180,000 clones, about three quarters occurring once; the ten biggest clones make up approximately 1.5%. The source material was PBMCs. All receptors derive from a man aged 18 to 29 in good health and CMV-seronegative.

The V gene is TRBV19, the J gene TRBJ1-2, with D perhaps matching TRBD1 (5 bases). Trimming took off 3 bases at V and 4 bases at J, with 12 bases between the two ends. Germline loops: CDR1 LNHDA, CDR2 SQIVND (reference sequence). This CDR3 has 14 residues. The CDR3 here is CASSMGGWAYGYTF. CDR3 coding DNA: TGTGCCAGTAGTATGGGGGGGTGGGCCTATGGCTACACCTTC. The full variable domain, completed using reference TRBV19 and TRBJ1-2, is DGGITQSPKYLFRKEGQNVTLSCEQNLNHDAMYWYRQDPGQGLRLIYYSQIVNDFQKGDIAEGYSVSREKKESFPLTVTSAQKNPTAFYLCASSMGGWAYGYTFGSGTRLTVV.

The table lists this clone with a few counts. The CDR3: CASSQVAGQPQHF. For the CDR3, the DNA is TGCGCCAGCAGCCAGGTGGCGGGTCAGCCCCAGCATTTT. J is TRBJ1-5 and V is TRBV4-1; D is unresolved. This CDR3 is 13 amino acids long. With 3 bases removed from V and 6 bases from J, the gap between germline ends came to 9 bases. CDR1 and CDR2 from the germline V gene are MGHRA and YSYEKL.

The CDR3 here is CAWTSGLDYEQYF. The CDR3, as DNA: TGTGCCTGGACTAGCGGATTAGATTACGAGCAGTACTTC. The chain is built from TRBV30 and TRBJ2-7; TRBD2 aligns across 7 bases. Germline V gene sequence: CDR1 GTSNPN, CDR2 SVGIG (reference sequence). V lost 4 bases, J lost 4 bases, and 7 bases stayed unmatched. The CDR3 extends over 13 amino acids.

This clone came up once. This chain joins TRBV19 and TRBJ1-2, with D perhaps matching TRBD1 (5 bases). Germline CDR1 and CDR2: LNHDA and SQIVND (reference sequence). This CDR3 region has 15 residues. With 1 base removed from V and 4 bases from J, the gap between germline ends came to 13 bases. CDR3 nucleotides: TGTGCCAGTAGTATAGGGGGACTGTCCGGCTATGGCTACACCTTC. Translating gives CASSIGGLSGYGYTF.

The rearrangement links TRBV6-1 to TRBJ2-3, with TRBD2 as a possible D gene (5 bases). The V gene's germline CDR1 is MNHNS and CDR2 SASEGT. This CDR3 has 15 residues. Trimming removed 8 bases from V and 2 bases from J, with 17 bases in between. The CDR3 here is CASLSKTINTDTQYF. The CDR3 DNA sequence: TGTGCCAGCTTGTCCAAGACTATTAACACAGATACGCAGTATTTT.

The CDR3 DNA reads TGTGCCAGTAGTATATCGGGGGATACAGATACGCAGTATTTT. The encoded protein is CASSISGDTDTQYF. The genes are TRBV19 and TRBJ2-3; possibly TRBD2 for D (6 bases). The CDR3 is 14 residues long. The V end lost 2 bases, the J end lost 3 bases, and 9 bases lay between the germline ends. From germline, CDR1 is LNHDA and CDR2 SQIVND (reference sequence).

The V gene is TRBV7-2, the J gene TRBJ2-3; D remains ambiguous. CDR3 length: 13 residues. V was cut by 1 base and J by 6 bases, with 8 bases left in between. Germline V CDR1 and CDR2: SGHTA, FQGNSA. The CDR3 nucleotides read TGTGCCAGCAGCTTAGACCAGTTCGATACGCAGTATTTT. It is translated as CASSLDQFDTQYF. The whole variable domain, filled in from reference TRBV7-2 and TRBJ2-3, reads GAGVSQSPSNKVTEKGKDVELRCDPISGHTALYWYRQSLGQGLEFLIYFQGNSAPDKSGLPSDRFSAERTGGSVSTLTIQRTQQEDSAVYLCASSLDQFDTQYFGPGTRLTVL.

CDR3 in DNA: TGTGCCAGCAGCGGTTCTACAGGGGAGACCCAGTACTTC. Protein sequence: CASSGSTGETQYF. The chain combines TRBV9 with TRBJ2-5; maybe TRBD1 (6 bases). Trimming took 3 bases from V and 5 from J, leaving 11 bases between them. Germline V gene sequence: CDR1 SGDLS, CDR2 YYNGEE. This CDR3 has 13 amino acids.

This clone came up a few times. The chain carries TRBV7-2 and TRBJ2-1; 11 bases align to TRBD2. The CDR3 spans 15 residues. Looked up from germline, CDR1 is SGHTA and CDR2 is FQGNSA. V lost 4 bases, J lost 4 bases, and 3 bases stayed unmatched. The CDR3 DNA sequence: TGTGCCAGCAGCTCCGGGACTAGCGGATACAATGAGCAGTTCTTC. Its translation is CASSSGTSGYNEQFF.

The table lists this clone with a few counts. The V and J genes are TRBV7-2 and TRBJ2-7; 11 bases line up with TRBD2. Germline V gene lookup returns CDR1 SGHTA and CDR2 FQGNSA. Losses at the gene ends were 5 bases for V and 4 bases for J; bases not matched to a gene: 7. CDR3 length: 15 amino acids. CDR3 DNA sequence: TGTGCCAGCAGCAATAGCGGGGGGGCCCAGTACGAGCAGTACTTC. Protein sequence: CASSNSGGAQYEQYF. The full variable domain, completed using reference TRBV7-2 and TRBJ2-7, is GAGVSQSPSNKVTEKGKDVELRCDPISGHTALYWYRQSLGQGLEFLIYFQGNSAPDKSGLPSDRFSAERTGGSVSTLTIQRTQQEDSAVYLCASSNSGGAQYEQYFGPGTRLTVT.

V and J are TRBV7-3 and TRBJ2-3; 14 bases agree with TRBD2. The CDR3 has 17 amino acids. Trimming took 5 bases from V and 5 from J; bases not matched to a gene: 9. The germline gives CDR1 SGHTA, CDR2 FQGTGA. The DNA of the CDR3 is TGTGCCAGCAGCCAACCGGGACTAGCGGGGGTTGTAGATACGCAGTATTTT. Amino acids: CASSQPGLAGVVDTQYF. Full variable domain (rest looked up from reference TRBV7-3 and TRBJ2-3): GAGVSQTPSNKVTEKGKYVELRCDPISGHTALYWYRQSLGQGPEFLIYFQGTGAADDSGLPNDRFFAVRPEGSVSTLKIQRTERGDSAVYLCASSQPGLAGVVDTQYFGPGTRLTVL.

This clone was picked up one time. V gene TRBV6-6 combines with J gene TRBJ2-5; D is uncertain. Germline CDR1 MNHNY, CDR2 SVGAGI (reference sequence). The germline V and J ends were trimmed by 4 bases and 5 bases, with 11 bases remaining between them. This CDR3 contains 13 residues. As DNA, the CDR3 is TGTGCCAGCAGTTTAGTCAGGTTGGAGACCCAGTACTTC. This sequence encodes CASSLVRLETQYF.

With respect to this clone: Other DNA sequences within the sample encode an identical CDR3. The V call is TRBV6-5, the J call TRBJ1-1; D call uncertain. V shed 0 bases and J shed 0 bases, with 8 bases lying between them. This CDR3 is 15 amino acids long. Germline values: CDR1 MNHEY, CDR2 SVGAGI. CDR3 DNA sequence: TGTGCCAGCAGTTACTCTGAGCTAATGAACACTGAAGCTTTCTTT. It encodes CASSYSELMNTEAFF.

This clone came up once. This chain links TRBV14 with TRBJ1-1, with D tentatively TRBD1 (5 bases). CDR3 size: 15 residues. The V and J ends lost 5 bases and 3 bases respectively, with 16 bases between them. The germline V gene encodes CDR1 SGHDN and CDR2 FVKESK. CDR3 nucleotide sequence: TGTGCCAGCAGCGATTGGGGGGGTATGTACACTGAAGCTTTCTTT. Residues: CASSDWGGMYTEAFF.

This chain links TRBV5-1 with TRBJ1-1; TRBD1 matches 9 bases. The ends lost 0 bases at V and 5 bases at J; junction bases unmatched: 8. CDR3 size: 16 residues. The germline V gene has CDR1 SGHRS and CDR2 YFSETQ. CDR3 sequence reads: CASSLGKDRGGTEAFF. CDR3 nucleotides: TGCGCCAGCAGCTTGGGAAAAGACAGGGGGGGGACTGAAGCTTTCTTT.

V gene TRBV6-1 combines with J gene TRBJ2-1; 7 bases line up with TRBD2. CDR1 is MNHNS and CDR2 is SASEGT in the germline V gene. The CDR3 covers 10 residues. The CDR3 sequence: CAGGFNEQFF. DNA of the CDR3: TGTGCGGGGGGGTTCAATGAGCAGTTCTTC.

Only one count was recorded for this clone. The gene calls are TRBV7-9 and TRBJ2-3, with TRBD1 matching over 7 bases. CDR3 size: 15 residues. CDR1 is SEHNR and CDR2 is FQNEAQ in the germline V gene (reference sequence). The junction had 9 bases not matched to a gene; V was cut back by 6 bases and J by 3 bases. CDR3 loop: CASRTDREGTDTQYF. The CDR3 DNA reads TGTGCCAGCAGAACTGACAGGGAAGGAACAGATACGCAGTATTTT. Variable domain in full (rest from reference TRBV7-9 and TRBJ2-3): DTGVSQNPRHKITKRGQNVTFRCDPISEHNRLYWYRQTLGQGPEFLTYFQNEAQLEKSRLLSDRFSAERPKGSFSTLEIQRTEQGDSAMYLCASRTDREGTDTQYFGPGTRLTVL.

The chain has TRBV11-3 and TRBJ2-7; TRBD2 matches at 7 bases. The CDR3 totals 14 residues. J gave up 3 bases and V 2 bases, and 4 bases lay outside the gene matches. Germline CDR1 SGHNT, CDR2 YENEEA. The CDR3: CASSLLGGNYEQYF. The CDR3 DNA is TGTGCCAGCAGCTTATTGGGGGGGAACTACGAGCAGTACTTC.

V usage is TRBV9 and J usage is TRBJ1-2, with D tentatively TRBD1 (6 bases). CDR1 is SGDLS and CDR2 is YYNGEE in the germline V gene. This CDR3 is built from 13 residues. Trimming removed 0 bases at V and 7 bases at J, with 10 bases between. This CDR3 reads CASSVDRDAGYTF. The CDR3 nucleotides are TGTGCCAGCAGCGTAGACAGGGATGCTGGCTACACCTTC.

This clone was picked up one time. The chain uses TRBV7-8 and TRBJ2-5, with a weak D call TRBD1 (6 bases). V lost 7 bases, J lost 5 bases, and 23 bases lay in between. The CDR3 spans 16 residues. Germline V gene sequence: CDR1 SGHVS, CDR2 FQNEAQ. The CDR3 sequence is CASTSIAVPRGETQYF. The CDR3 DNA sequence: TGTGCCAGCACCTCAATTGCGGTCCCTAGGGGGGAGACCCAGTACTTC.

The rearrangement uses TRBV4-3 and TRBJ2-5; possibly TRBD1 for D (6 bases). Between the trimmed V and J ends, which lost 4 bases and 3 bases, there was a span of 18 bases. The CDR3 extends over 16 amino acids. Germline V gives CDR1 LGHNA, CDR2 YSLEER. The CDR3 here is CASSPKAPTGKETQYF. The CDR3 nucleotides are TGCGCCAGCAGCCCCAAAGCCCCGACAGGCAAAGAGACCCAGTACTTC.